The entry below gives a single T cell receptor beta chain sequence along with its context. Its antigen is not known. The sample is drawn from a study of cytomegalovirus exposure and HLA in healthy donors. This table comes from immunoSEQ multiplex PCR, and its TCRdb copy is limited to in-frame clones, with some not included. Among approximately 170,000 clones listed, about 90% were seen once. Study-wide findings and caveats: Specific recognition of CMV antigens was confirmed in vitro for a few chains (all CMV-associated). Published work reported that the classifier diagnosed cytomegalovirus status with high specificity and sensitivity.

V lost 1 base and J 4 bases, leaving 15 bases between the germline ends. This CDR3 contains 16 residues. CDR1 is MDHEN, CDR2 SYDVKM, per germline. Source material: PBMCs. The clonotype originates from a woman between 18 and 30 years old in good health and CMV-seropositive. The chain recombines TRBV28 with TRBJ2-3, with D tentatively TRBD2 (6 bases). In DNA, the CDR3 is TGTGCCAGCAGTTTATTACCGGGAGTCGGTTCAGATACGCAGTATTTT. Residues: CASSLLPGVGSDTQYF.